The next 23 T cell receptor beta chains were all read from a single sample in a study of CD8+CD57+ T cells in acquired aplastic anemia. TCR beta VDJ combinations and CDR3 sequences were profiled from genomic DNA. TCRdb used MiXCR to reprocess the reads, holding one entry per CDR3 protein. The profile shows about 43,000 distinct CDR3 sequences, approximately 63% of them singletons. Patients picked for sequencing had shown CD8+CD57+ cell expansion detected by flow cytometry. The sequenced sample consisted of sorted CD4+, CD8+, or CD8+CD57+ T cells (not recorded which) from PBMCs. The source is a human donor with aplastic anemia.

The V and J genes are TRBV29-1 and TRBJ1-2, with D maybe TRBD1 (5 bases). The CDR3 sequence is 12 residues long. The germline gives CDR1 SQVTM, CDR2 ANQGSEA. The V end lost 3 bases, the J end lost 4 bases, and 9 bases lay between the germline ends. CDR3 protein: CSVDTGTYGYTF. The CDR3 DNA reads as TGCAGCGTTGATACAGGCACCTATGGCTACACCTTC.

This chain uses TRBV10-3 with TRBJ1-4; D is unresolved. Trimming shortened V by 0 bases and J by 4 bases, and 3 bases separated the two germline ends. The CDR3 extends over 13 amino acids. Germline loops: CDR1 ENHRY, CDR2 SYGVKD. The DNA of the CDR3 is TGTGCCATCAGTGAGTCTGTTAATGAAAAACTGTTTTTT. Protein sequence: CAISESVNEKLFF.

This clonotype was observed a single time. The J gene is TRBJ2-5, the V gene TRBV15; possibly TRBD2 for D (5 bases). The CDR3 has 14 residues. In germline, CDR1 is LNHNV, CDR2 YYDKDF (reference sequence). The germline V and J ends were trimmed by 0 bases and 5 bases, with 10 bases remaining between them. The DNA for the CDR3 is TGTGCCACCAGCAGAGATATAGGCGGGGAGACCCAGTACTTC. The encoded protein is CATSRDIGGETQYF.

This sequence joins TRBV7-3 and TRBJ1-6; TRBD1 agrees at 9 bases. V lost 4 bases and J lost 11; bases outside the gene matches: 3. This CDR3 has 13 amino acids. Germline CDR1 reads SGHTA; CDR2 reads FQGTGA. The CDR3 DNA is TGTGCCAGCAGCTCGACAGGGGGAACACCCCTCCACTTT. Amino acids: CASSSTGGTPLHF.

The rearrangement uses TRBV29-1 and TRBJ2-1, with TRBD2 identical over 8 bases. The junction had 12 bases not matched to a gene; V was cut back by 7 bases and J by 10 bases. The CDR3 length is 13 residues. Germline-derived CDR1 and CDR2 are SQVTM and ANQGSEA. CDR3 nucleotides: TGCAGCGGAGTTAGGACTAGCTCGCGCGAGCAGTTCTTC. Translating gives CSGVRTSSREQFF.

The V gene is TRBV6-2 or TRBV6-3, the J gene TRBJ2-7; weak D call: TRBD2 (5 bases). Germline CDR1 reads MNHEY; CDR2 reads SVGEGT. V lost 3 bases and J lost 2, with 14 bases in between. The CDR3 is made up of 15 amino acids. CDR3 loop: CASSYSATNPYEQYV. CDR3 in DNA: TGTGCCAGCAGTTATAGCGCAACGAACCCCTACGAGCAGTACGTC.

The chain has TRBV11-2 and TRBJ2-3; 8 positions agree with TRBD2. The CDR3 covers 18 residues. CDR1 is SGHAT and CDR2 is FQNNGV in the germline V gene. The J segment lost 4 bases and the V segment lost 5 bases, leaving 17 bases of the junction unmatched. The CDR3 sequence: CASSPRGHSRGAADTQYF. The CDR3, as DNA: TGTGCCAGCAGCCCCCGGGGTCATTCGCGGGGGGCAGCAGATACGCAGTATTTT.

This clonotype has at least ten counts. The genes are TRBV20-1 and TRBJ1-5; D is uncertain. Germline V gene lookup returns CDR1 DFQATT and CDR2 SNEGSKA (reference sequence). V dropped 5 bases and J dropped 6 bases, with 17 bases sitting between them. This CDR3 spans 14 amino acids. In DNA, the CDR3 is TGCAGTGCTCCTGAACCGGAGGAACTTCAGCCCCAGCATTTT. Protein sequence: CSAPEPEELQPQHF.

This clonotype was seen at least ten times. The chain recombines TRBV6-5 with TRBJ2-3, with a tentative D call TRBD2 (5 bases). Trimming took off 4 bases at V and 3 bases at J, with 17 bases between the two ends. The CDR3 spans 16 residues. Germline V gene sequence: CDR1 MNHEY, CDR2 SVGAGI. The CDR3 is CASSSEAVVGTDTQYF. The CDR3 DNA reads TGTGCCAGCAGTTCGGAAGCGGTGGTGGGAACAGATACGCAGTATTTT.

This clonotype was observed at least ten times. V and J are TRBV19 and TRBJ2-3; 9 nucleotides agree with TRBD1. In germline, CDR1 is LNHDA, CDR2 SQIVND (reference sequence). With 4 bases clipped from V and 3 bases from J, the junction kept 11 bases outside the gene matches. The CDR3 sequence is 17 residues long. CDR3 DNA sequence: TGTGCCAGTAGTACCCCGGACAGGGGCCGCCGGACAGATACGCAGTATTTT. Its protein product is CASSTPDRGRRTDTQYF.

This clonotype was counted ten times or more. V gene TRBV19 combines with J gene TRBJ2-3; 8 positions match TRBD1. J lost 3 bases, V lost 8 bases, and 10 bases had no gene match. This CDR3 comprises 15 residues. CDR1 and CDR2 (germline): LNHDA, SQIVND (reference sequence). The CDR3 spells CASRWSTGDTDTQYF. The CDR3 coding sequence is TGTGCCAGTCGCTGGTCGACAGGGGATACAGATACGCAGTATTTT.

As concerns this clonotype: The junction and the germline gene differ at one end; a read error may be behind it. The rearrangement uses TRBV20-1 and TRBJ1-2; no reliable D call. The CDR3 covers 11 residues. CDR1 is DFQATT, CDR2 SNEGSKA, per germline (reference sequence). The CDR3 DNA follows: TGCTCTCGGTGGAAAAACTCTGGCTACACCTTC. Amino acids: CSRWKNSGYTF.

This chain joins TRBV5-4 and TRBJ1-2; TRBD1 aligns across 8 bases. There are 15 residues in the CDR3. Germline loops: CDR1 SGHNT, CDR2 YYREEE (reference sequence). V shed 4 bases and J 4 bases; nucleotides not matched to a gene: 9. The chain's CDR3 is CASSQISTGVYGYTF. The CDR3 coding sequence is TGTGCCAGCAGCCAGATCTCGACAGGGGTCTATGGCTACACCTTC. The full variable domain, rest sourced from reference TRBV5-4 and TRBJ1-2, is ETGVTQSPTHLIKTRGQQVTLRCSSQSGHNTVSWYQQALGQGPQFIFQYYREEENGRGNFPPRFSGLQFPNYSSELNVNALELDDSALYLCASSQISTGVYGYTFGSGTRLTVV.

This chain joins TRBV2 and TRBJ2-6; D assignment may be TRBD1 or TRBD2 (7 bases each). The germline V and J ends were trimmed by 7 bases and 0 bases, with 19 bases remaining between them. The CDR3 is 18 residues long. CDR1 and CDR2 from the germline V gene are SNHLY and FYNNEI. The CDR3 protein is CASTGWEGAHSGANVLTF. DNA for the CDR3: TGTGCCAGCACTGGGTGGGAGGGGGCGCACTCTGGGGCCAACGTCCTGACTTTC.

The rearrangement uses TRBV29-1 and TRBJ2-1; 7 bases align to TRBD2. V gave up 4 bases and J gave up 10 bases; unmatched junction bases: 10. The CDR3 is 13 residues long. CDR1 is SQVTM, CDR2 ANQGSEA, per germline. CDR3 loop: CSVVAGAIREQFF. As DNA, the CDR3 is TGCAGCGTTGTGGCGGGAGCAATAAGGGAGCAGTTCTTC.

V and J are TRBV2 and TRBJ1-1; TRBD1 is a possible D gene (6 bases). The CDR3 has 15 residues. Germline CDR1 reads SNHLY; CDR2 reads FYNNEI. V gave up 3 bases and J gave up 0 bases, with 11 bases separating them. The CDR3: CASSEGGHLNTEAFF. The CDR3 DNA follows: TGTGCCAGCAGTGAGGGGGGGCACTTGAACACTGAAGCTTTCTTT.

Comments on this clonotype: The junction does not match germline at one end; this may be a read error. CDR3 DNA sequence: TGTAGCGTTGCCGGGCCACAAGAGACCCAGTACTTC. This encodes CSVAGPQETQYF. The rearrangement links TRBV29-1 to TRBJ2-5, with a weak D call TRBD2 (5 bases). Germline V gives CDR1 SQVTM, CDR2 ANQGSEA. The CDR3 covers 12 residues.

In this sample, this clonotype turned up many times. The chain uses TRBV5-1 and TRBJ2-7; perhaps TRBD1 as D (7 bases). The CDR3 extends over 13 amino acids. Trimming cost V 3 bases and J 2 bases, with 9 bases left between them. Germline V lookup: CDR1 SGHRS, CDR2 YFSETQ. The CDR3 coding sequence is TGCGCCAGCAGCTCAGGGGGGCCCTACGAGCAGTACTTC. Translating it yields CASSSGGPYEQYF.

The genes are TRBV7-6 and TRBJ1-1; D remains unclear. V was clipped by 5 bases and J by 0 bases, with 7 bases between them. Germline CDR1 reads SGHVS; CDR2 reads FNYEAQ. The CDR3 is 13 amino acids. CDR3 loop: CASSLEMNTEAFF. The CDR3 DNA sequence: TGTGCCAGCAGCCTAGAGATGAACACTGAAGCTTTCTTT. Variable domain in full (rest from reference TRBV7-6 and TRBJ1-1): GAGVSQSPRYKVTKRGQDVALRCDPISGHVSLYWYRQALGQGPEFLTYFNYEAQQDKSGLPNDRFSAERPEGSISTLTIQRTEQRDSAMYRCASSLEMNTEAFFGQGTRLTVV.

The chain links TRBV19 to TRBJ2-5; 7 bases line up with TRBD1. The CDR3 runs 14 residues. Germline CDR1 LNHDA, CDR2 SQIVND (reference sequence). V was pared by 4 bases and J by 5 bases, with 7 bases of the junction left unmatched. In DNA, the CDR3 is TGTGCCAGTAGTACCCCGACAGGGCCCGAGACCCAGTACTTC. Its protein is CASSTPTGPETQYF.

The chain is built from TRBV11-1 and TRBJ2-2; maybe TRBD2 (5 bases). The V gene's germline CDR1 is SGHAT and CDR2 FQDESV (reference sequence). The ends were cut back, 3 bases at V and 0 bases at J, with 8 bases in the middle. The CDR3 has 15 residues. CDR3 in amino acids: CASSLRTANTGELFF. DNA for the CDR3: TGTGCCAGCAGCTTGAGGACTGCGAACACCGGGGAGCTGTTTTTT.

The chain couples TRBV4-1 to TRBJ1-5, with 8 bases that match TRBD1. Losses at the gene ends were 4 bases for V and 3 bases for J; bases not matched to a gene: 8. This CDR3 spans 16 amino acids. Germline V CDR1 and CDR2: MGHRA, YSYEKL. This CDR3 is CASSRRDRGDNQPQHF. Here the CDR3 DNA reads TGCGCCAGCAGCCGCCGAGACAGGGGCGACAATCAGCCCCAGCATTTT.

This clonotype was detected only once. The rearrangement links TRBV20-1 to TRBJ2-2; 9 nucleotides agree with TRBD2. The CDR3 extends over 16 amino acids. V gave up 1 base and J gave up 7 bases; unmatched junction bases: 10. Germline V gene lookup returns CDR1 DFQATT and CDR2 SNEGSKA (reference sequence). CDR3 loop: CSARGDSGGFGGELFF. CDR3 DNA sequence: TGCAGTGCTAGAGGGGATAGCGGGGGCTTCGGCGGGGAGCTGTTTTTT.